This record looks at one TCR beta chain sequence and its context. In this sample, this clone turned up a few times. No antigen is known for it. The sample holds no much larger clone one base away, and base qualities are not on file. Using the deep immunoSEQ assay, TCR CDR3 regions were amplified from genomic DNA by multiplex PCR. For each cell subset, the extracted genomic DNA was distributed evenly across all wells of several immunoSEQ 96-well plates, and each plate served as one replicate. For sorted subsets, each replicate PCR was loaded with around 200 ng genomic DNA, equivalent to approximately 27,000 T cell genomes. Purified libraries were measured with a Qubit 3.0 fluorometer, size-checked on a Bioanalyzer 2100, and measured again with the KAPA Library Quantification kit. A separate single-read 150-cycle Illumina NextSeq 550 flow cell was used to sequence each immunoSEQ 96-well plate. In the authors' own workflow: The immunoSEQ output contained only junctional sequences without quality scores, so filtering could not match that applied to full-length reads. To assign V/J genes and CDR3, sequences were annotated using PyIR, a Python wrapper for IgBLAST v1.9, with IMGT germline references. Reads were removed for weak V/J assignments (E-value above 1e-6), missing CDR3, stop codons, out-of-frame junctions, or ambiguous translated residues. V3J clonotypes were defined by identical inferred V gene, J gene, and CDR3 amino acid sequence. To compute the percentage overlap between repertoires, the number of shared unique clonotypes was divided by the size of the smaller repertoire. Repertoire richness was assessed with RTK rarefaction, the Chao1 estimator, and Recon v2.1 estimates of unobserved clonotypes. Generation probabilities for all TCRbeta clonotypes obtained by the gDNA method from a handful of donors were computed using OLGA. Sourced from immuneACCESS, this table was stored by TCRdb with only in-frame sequences that have V and J called. A share of the clones is absent; for the studies checked, an unresolved V gene accounts for under half, and the remainder has no known explanation. V and J calls and clone size are given by that table; D and trimming were obtained from the DNA. A total of some 1,400,000 clones appear in this sample, roughly 96% of them only once. The ten largest clones represent about 1% of the sample.

V is clipped by 4 bases and J by 6 bases, and the sequence between their germline boundaries is 15 bases long. Per the germline V gene (reference sequence), MNHNY is the CDR1 and SVGAGI is the CDR2. The CDR3 has 14 amino acids, counting the end cysteine and phenylalanine. Only the CDR3 region is kept as DNA, spanning 42 bases read in frame from base 1. The donors were healthy, HIV-negative adults with no recently reported acute infections or vaccinations. Every donor was a Caucasian adult living in Nashville, Tennessee, USA. CD4+ T cells were enriched by magnetic negative selection; naive cells were then positively selected on CD45RA, and the negative fraction formed the memory subset. After blood collection by leukapheresis, PBMCs were isolated using Ficoll-Histopaque density gradient centrifugation and then cryopreserved in the vapor phase of liquid nitrogen. Analytical flow cytometry was used to check the purity and quantity of each magnetically sorted T cell population. Genomic DNA was isolated from each sorted fraction and quantified by UV absorbance on a Nanodrop 2000c.

The data stem from a study of shared clonotypes between healthy human individuals (dated by TCRdb to the early 2020s). In terms of the full investigation: A couple of women and a few men aged 18 to 49 years were included in the cohort. For each donor, three plates each were used for CD4 naive and CD4 memory, two plates were used for CD8 naive, and one plate was used for CD8 memory. Libraries were prepared and TCR repertoires were sequenced by different laboratories using diverse techniques, in order to increase sequencing depth and limit assay-specific biases. Each donor's leukapheresis produced roughly between roughly 0.9 and 8.9 billion PBMCs. Blood TCR repertoires of several healthy adults were deeply sequenced to estimate repertoire size and the extent of clonotype sharing between individuals. Results the study describes overall, beyond this receptor: Sharing across several donors was observed for about 4.8% of naive CD4, 3% to 3.5% of naive CD8, about 2.5% of memory CD4, and roughly 0.4% of memory CD8 clonotypes. Estimated clonotype richness was generally larger for naive than for memory subsets. Pairwise subsampling led to the expectation that sequencing depth would affect the degree of clonotype sharing among donors. Clonotypes shared by all four sorted-subset donors showed higher generation probabilities than non-shared clonotypes. Even with the large sequencing depth, rarefaction of the sorted-subset datasets indicated that sequencing was incomplete. Sampling was restricted to blood, and TCR repertoires in tissue are likely to differ from TCR repertoires in blood. Because the study included only a small number of donors, the genetic and exposure-history diversity represented was limited.

The specimen sequenced was naive CD4+ T cells sorted from blood. Explained via the paper, the cell subset or site label denotes: CD45RA+ positively selected. The receptor chain draws on TRBV6-6 and TRBJ1-2, with the D gene not confidently named. This clonotype originated in a man younger than 45 in good health. In nucleotide form, the sequence is TGTGCCAGCAGTTCGCCGGATAAGGGCCATGGCTACACCTTC. This sequence encodes CASSSPDKGHGYTF.